Listed below are T cell receptor beta chains from one sample, sequenced in a study of T cell responses to AZD1222 COVID-19 vaccine. Method: immunoSEQ multiplex PCR; TCRdb's copy keeps in-frame clones and lacks some. The sample consists of 150,000 to 200,000 clones, about nine tenths of them appearing once. The specimen was peripheral blood, collected 28 days after the second AZD1222 dose. Receptor source: an adult who received the AZD1222 COVID-19 vaccine. Each CDR3 is given with its conserved first and last residue. The order of the fields is D gene, J gene, V gene, clone size, CDR3 DNA, CDR3 protein. The D gene is left open where the match is weak. Size is omitted from some rows. Given values are once, few, many or a class for expanded clones.

NA | TRBJ1-5 | TRBV5-6 | once | TGTGCCAGCAGCTTCTCAGGTCCAGGGGAACAGCCCCAGCATTTT | CASSFSGPGEQPQHF
TRBD1 | TRBJ1-4 | TRBV2 | NA | TGTGCCAGCAAGGGACAGACTAATGAAAAACTGTTTTTT | CASKGQTNEKLFF
NA | TRBJ1-5 | TRBV7-8 | NA | TGTGCCAGCAGCTTCGGTTCAGGGGCGGGGGGGCCCCAGCATTTT | CASSFGSGAGGPQHF
TRBD2 | TRBJ2-3 | TRBV29-1 | NA | TGCAGCGTTGCCCTTCAACTAGCGGGAGGAGATACGCAGTATTTT | CSVALQLAGGDTQYF
TRBD1 | TRBJ1-4 | TRBV2 | NA | TGTGCCAGCAGACAGGGGTCTAATGAAAAACTGTTTTTT | CASRQGSNEKLFF
NA | TRBJ2-3 | TRBV30 | NA | TGTGCCTGGAGCGGGTTCCGGCGAGCGCAGTATTTT | CAWSGFRRAQYF
TRBD1 | TRBJ1-2 | TRBV5-6 | NA | TGTGCCAGCCGCCGGACAGGGGATAGGGATGGCTACACCTTC | CASRRTGDRDGYTF
TRBD2 | TRBJ2-1 | TRBV27 | NA | TGTGCCAGCAGTTCGGGACTAGCGGGAATCTACAATGAGCAGTTCTTC | CASSSGLAGIYNEQFF
TRBD2 | TRBJ2-2 | TRBV30 | NA | TGTGCCTGGAGTGTATATGGGCGGGAGGGCACCGGGGAGCTGTTTTTT | CAWSVYGREGTGELFF
NA | TRBJ1-2 | TRBV6-5 | NA | TGTGCCAGCAGCTTATCCGGTTCGGAAAACTATGGCTACACCTTC | CASSLSGSENYGYTF
NA | TRBJ1-1 | TRBV6-5 | NA | TGTGCCAGCAGCAGTTCGGGGGCGAGTTTTATTGAAGCTTTCTTT | CASSSSGASFIEAFF
NA | TRBJ1-2 | TRBV29-1 | NA | TGCAGCGGAACAGGTTCCTATGGCTACACCTTC | CSGTGSYGYTF
TRBD2 | TRBJ2-7 | TRBV11-2 | NA | TGTGCCAGCAGCTTTGGCGAACTAGCGGGAGGGAAGTACGAGCAGTACTTC | CASSFGELAGGKYEQYF
NA | TRBJ1-2 | TRBV18 | NA | TGTGCCAGCTCACCACCGGCTGGGGTCAGATATGGCTACACCTTC | CASSPPAGVRYGYTF
TRBD1 | TRBJ1-1 | TRBV7-7 | NA | TGTGCTAGCAGCTCCTCCTTGGACAGGGGGCCCAGCATGAACACTGAAGCTTTCTTT | CASSSSLDRGPSMNTEAFF
NA | TRBJ1-5 | TRBV19 | NA | TGTGCCAGTACTAGGGGGGCCGGTCAGCCCCAGCATTTT | CASTRGAGQPQHF
NA | TRBJ2-7 | TRBV28 | NA | TGTGCCAGCACCCCACACCCGCTCTCGACCTACGAGCAGTACTTC | CASTPHPLSTYEQYF
NA | TRBJ1-2 | TRBV14 | NA | TGTGCCAGCAGCCATCCCGGGACAAAATATGGCTACACCTTC | CASSHPGTKYGYTF
NA | TRBJ1-5 | TRBV6-5 | NA | TGTGCCAGCACCAACGACAGGTTGGCTCAGCCCCAGCATTTT | CASTNDRLAQPQHF
NA | TRBJ2-6 | TRBV6-4 | NA | TGTGCCAGCAGTGACAGTGTGGGGGGGGCCAACGTCCTGACTTTC | CASSDSVGGANVLTF
NA | TRBJ2-7 | TRBV13 | NA | TGTGCCAGCAGCTTAGGATTCCGCGAGCAGTACTTC | CASSLGFREQYF
NA | TRBJ2-4 | TRBV6-2/TRBV6-3 | NA | TGTGCCAGCAGTTACTCGAAGGCACCTCAGTACTTC | CASSYSKAPQYF
NA | TRBJ1-4 | TRBV7-2 | NA | TGTGCCAGCAGCTTAGCCCCACAGGGCGGGGGGAGTGAAAAACTGTTTTTT | CASSLAPQGGGSEKLFF
NA | TRBJ1-2 | TRBV24-1 | NA | TGTGCCACCAGTGATAACGCAGGGTACTATGGCTACACCTTC | CATSDNAGYYGYTF
TRBD1 | TRBJ2-7 | TRBV30 | NA | TGTGCCTGGAGTGACGGGACAGGGCGATTAAACTCCTACGAGCAGTACTTC | CAWSDGTGRLNSYEQYF
NA | TRBJ2-3 | TRBV12-3/TRBV12-4 | NA | TGTGCCATTATAGGAACAGATACGCAGTATTTT | CAIIGTDTQYF
TRBD1 | TRBJ1-1 | TRBV14 | once | TGTGCCAGCAGCCGACAGGGTAACACTGAAGCTTTCTTT | CASSRQGNTEAFF
TRBD1 | TRBJ1-5 | TRBV7-2 | NA | TGTGCCAGCAGCAGGACAGGGCAGACCAATCAGCCCCAGCATTTT | CASSRTGQTNQPQHF
NA | TRBJ1-1 | TRBV29-1 | NA | TGCAGCGTTGAGCGCGGCGGAGAAGCTTTCTTT | CSVERGGEAFF
NA | TRBJ2-7 | TRBV2 | NA | TGTGCCAGCACCCAAAACTTCTACGAGCAGTACTTC | CASTQNFYEQYF
NA | TRBJ1-4 | TRBV5-1 | NA | TGCGCCAGCAGCTCCTCTAGGTCGTCAATCGGAGGTGAAAAACTGTTTTTT | CASSSSRSSIGGEKLFF
TRBD1 | TRBJ2-7 | TRBV10-3 | NA | TGTGCCATCTCAGGGGGAACAGCGCCCGGCGAGCAGTACTTC | CAISGGTAPGEQYF
NA | TRBJ2-6 | TRBV2 | NA | TGTGCCAGCAATCCCTTCTCTGGGGCCAACGTCCTGACTTTC | CASNPFSGANVLTF
TRBD1 | TRBJ1-4 | TRBV7-7 | NA | TGTGCTAGCATCCCTTTACGGGACAGGTTATATTGGTCTAATGAAAAACTGTTTTTT | CASIPLRDRLYWSNEKLFF
TRBD1 | TRBJ1-2 | TRBV3-1/TRBV3-2 | NA | TGTGCCAGCAGCCAAGTGGGACAGGGGGTCTATGGCTACACCTTC | CASSQVGQGVYGYTF
NA | TRBJ1-2 | TRBV29-1 | NA | TGCAGCGTTGACGGCGCCTATGGCTACACCTTC | CSVDGAYGYTF
NA | TRBJ1-2 | TRBV29-1 | NA | TGCAGCGTTGACAGACATAGCATGATGGCAGGACAGTCGATTGGCCCCTATGGCTACACCTTC | CSVDRHSMMAGQSIGPYGYTF
NA | TRBJ1-1 | TRBV4-2 | few | TGTGCCAGCAGCCAAGCTGACACTGAAGCTTTCTTT | CASSQADTEAFF
NA | TRBJ1-6 | TRBV4-2 | NA | TGTGCCAGCAGCCAAGCGCAGGGGACTTCACCCCTCCACTTT | CASSQAQGTSPLHF
TRBD2 | TRBJ2-1 | TRBV4-2 | NA | TGTGCCAGCAGCCAAGATCCAGCGGGAGGGCGGGGTGAGCAGTTCTTC | CASSQDPAGGRGEQFF
NA | TRBJ2-7 | TRBV19 | NA | TGTGCCAGTAGGCTCCTGGACGAAAGGGCCTACGAGCAGTACTTC | CASRLLDERAYEQYF
NA | TRBJ1-1 | TRBV4-3 | NA | TGCGCCAGCAGCCAAGATCTCACTACAGGGTCCACTGAAGCTTTCTTT | CASSQDLTTGSTEAFF
NA | TRBJ1-2 | TRBV7-9 | NA | TGTGCCAGCAGCTCCCAGGGCATTCTATTAAGGTTC | CASSSQGILLRF
NA | TRBJ1-2 | TRBV10-2 | NA | TGCGCCAGCAGTGACTGGGTAGCCTATGGCTACACCTTC | CASSDWVAYGYTF